A single sample is the source of the 3 T cell receptor beta chains below, sequenced in a study of Ad26.COV2.S vaccination and SARS-CoV-2 variants. The protocol was immunoSEQ multiplex PCR, while the TCRdb copy is restricted to in-frame clones and leaves out a portion. The table lists fewer than 400,000 clones, approximately 86% of them singletons. The treatment: roughly 18 received Ad26.COV2.S at low or high dose, single or two shots; 5 received placebo; per-sample allocation not given. Sample collection was performed on day 63 after the first vaccine or placebo injection. The specimen comprised peripheral blood, sampled in a trial of Ad26.COV2.S vaccine versus placebo. Receptors were obtained from a person between 18 and 59 years old who received the Ad26.COV2.S COVID-19 vaccine or a placebo.

This clone occurred once. The chain employs TRBV5-1 and TRBJ1-1, with D possibly matching TRBD1 (6 bases). CDR1 SGHRS and CDR2 YFSETQ come from the germline V gene. Trimming removed 0 bases from V and 3 bases from J, with 15 bases in between. This CDR3 is 16 amino acids long. CDR3 loop: CASSLDSGDGDTEAFF. The CDR3 DNA reads as TGCGCCAGCAGCTTGGATTCAGGGGACGGGGACACTGAAGCTTTCTTT. Looking up the rest from reference TRBV5-1 and TRBJ1-1 gives the full variable domain: KAGVTQTPRYLIKTRGQQVTLSCSPISGHRSVSWYQQTPGQGLQFLFEYFSETQRNKGNFPGRFSGRQFSNSRSEMNVSTLELGDSALYLCASSLDSGDGDTEAFFGQGTRLTVV.

The rearrangement joins TRBV18 to TRBJ2-1, with 11 nucleotides matching TRBD2. The CDR3 runs to 16 residues. The germline CDR1 and CDR2 sequences are KGHSH and LQKENI. V lost 4 bases and J lost 4; bases outside the gene matches: 6. This chain's CDR3 is CASSQRLAGNYNEQFF. The CDR3 DNA reads as TGTGCCAGCTCACAACGACTAGCGGGGAATTACAATGAGCAGTTCTTC.

V gene TRBV5-1 combines with J gene TRBJ1-2, with 7 bases aligning to TRBD1. Germline loops: CDR1 SGHRS, CDR2 YFSETQ. V dropped 4 bases and J dropped 6; count of bases not matched to a gene: 9. The CDR3 contains 14 residues. The CDR3 DNA follows: TGCGCCAGCAGCCCTCTGGGAGGGGGCGATGGCTACACCTTC. Translating gives CASSPLGGGDGYTF.